The clone carrying this T cell receptor beta chain was seen repeatedly, ten times or more. CDR3 length: 14 amino acids. CDR1 and CDR2 from the germline V gene are PRHDT and FYEKMQ (reference sequence). The V gene lost 2 bases and the J gene lost 6 bases, with 13 bases spanning the gap. The sample is drawn from a study of T-cell reconstitution after alpha-beta-depleted transplantation in children. Molecular barcoding with unique molecular identifiers was used for the TCRbeta library. TCRdb redid the calling of the PCR reads with MiXCR, one entry per CDR3 protein. The sample gives around 680,000 distinct CDR3 sequences, 16% of which show up once; 1.1% is in the top ten.

The rearrangement uses TRBV13 and TRBJ1-1, with D hard to call. Sample: PBMCs from the stem cell graft donor, taken from the stem cell graft. The sequence was collected from a human donor who donated a stem cell graft to a child with acute myeloid leukemia. CDR3 DNA: TGTGCCAGCAGCTTAAGTCCCCCTCCCCCTGAAGCTTTCTTT. Translation gives CASSLSPPPPEAFF.